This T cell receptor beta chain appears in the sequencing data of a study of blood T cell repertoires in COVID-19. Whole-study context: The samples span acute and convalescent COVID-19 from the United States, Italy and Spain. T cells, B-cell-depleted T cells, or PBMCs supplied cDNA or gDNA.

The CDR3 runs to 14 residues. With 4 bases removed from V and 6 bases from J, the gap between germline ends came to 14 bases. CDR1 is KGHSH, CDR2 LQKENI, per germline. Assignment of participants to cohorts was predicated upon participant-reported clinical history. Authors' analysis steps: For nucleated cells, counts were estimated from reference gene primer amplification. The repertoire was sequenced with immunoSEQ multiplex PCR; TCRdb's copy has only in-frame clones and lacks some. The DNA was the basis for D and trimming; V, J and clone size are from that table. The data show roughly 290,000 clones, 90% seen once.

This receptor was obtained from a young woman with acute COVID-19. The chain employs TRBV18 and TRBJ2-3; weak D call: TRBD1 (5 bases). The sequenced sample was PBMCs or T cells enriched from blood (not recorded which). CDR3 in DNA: TGTGCCAGCTCACACCTAGATCAGGGCGATACGCAGTATTTT. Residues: CASSHLDQGDTQYF.